This TCR beta chain was retrieved from a study of OX40 agonist ivuxolimab in advanced cancers. The CDR3 spans 17 residues. Germline loops: CDR1 LNHDA, CDR2 SQIVND (reference sequence). J gave up 4 bases and V 1 base, and 10 bases lay outside the gene matches. Produced via immunoSEQ multiplex PCR; TCRdb's table is partial and in-frame only. The sample has about 60,000 clones, 70% to 90% seen once. Excluded were patients having autoimmune disease history or systemic immunosuppression. The sequence derives from an adult with an advanced solid tumor such as melanoma, head and neck, liver or kidney cancer. The chain joins TRBV19 to TRBJ2-7; 10 bases map to TRBD1. Specimen: CD4+ or CD8+ T cells sorted from blood, collected in a trial of the OX40 agonist ivuxolimab. The CDR3 sequence is CASSIAIPGTGAYEQYF. The CDR3 DNA is TGTGCCAGTAGTATAGCGATCCCCGGGACAGGGGCATACGAGCAGTACTTC. Based on the CDR3 plus reference TRBV19 and TRBJ2-7, the full variable domain is DGGITQSPKYLFRKEGQNVTLSCEQNLNHDAMYWYRQDPGQGLRLIYYSQIVNDFQKGDIAEGYSVSREKKESFPLTVTSAQKNPTAFYLCASSIAIPGTGAYEQYFGPGTRLTVT.